This TCR beta chain was found in a study of blood T cell repertoires in COVID-19. Across the study: Samples came from the United States, Italy and Spain, spanning acute and convalescent COVID-19.

Source study methods: Nucleated cell number was recorded as an estimate derived from reference gene primer amplification. Clones were sequenced by immunoSEQ multiplex PCR, and TCRdb holds only the in-frame ones, with some missing. V and J calls and clone size are given by that table; D and trimming were obtained from the DNA. The sample includes over 50,000 clones, 80% to 90% seen only once; the top ten take approximately 4%. Residents of 24 US areas, aged about 18 to 89 years, made up the participants. Membership in each cohort depended on participant-reported clinical history. This CDR3 has 15 residues. Deletions cut 4 bases from V and 4 bases from J, with 14 bases between. The V gene's germline CDR1 is MRHNA and CDR2 SNTAGT.

The sequenced sample consisted of PBMCs or T cells enriched from blood (not recorded which). The receptor was derived from a woman aged 40 to 49 with acute COVID-19. The chain carries TRBV6-4 and TRBJ1-3, with TRBD1 as a possible D gene (5 bases). The CDR3: CASSAQGSCGNTIYF. DNA of the CDR3: TGTGCCAGCAGTGCCCAGGGTTCTTGCGGAAACACCATATATTTT.